Below are 18 T cell receptor beta chains sequenced from a single sample in a study of cytomegalovirus exposure and HLA in healthy donors. Produced via immunoSEQ multiplex PCR; TCRdb's table is partial and in-frame only. This table has under 400,000 clones, around 90% appearing once. Material for sequencing was PBMCs. The source is a man aged 25 to 45 in good health and CMV-seronegative.

This chain connects TRBV10-1 to TRBJ1-1; TRBD1 might be the D (5 bases). The CDR3 covers 15 residues. Germline V lookup: CDR1 WNHNN, CDR2 SYGVQD (reference sequence). Trimming took 4 bases from V and 1 from J, leaving 13 bases between them. CDR3 sequence reads: CASSAAGVPNTEAFF. CDR3 nucleotide sequence: TGCGCCAGCAGTGCGGCGGGGGTACCGAACACTGAAGCTTTCTTT.

The CDR3 here is CASSESTGGSYEQYF. CDR3 DNA sequence: TGCGCCAGCAGTGAGTCGACAGGGGGCTCTTACGAGCAGTACTTC. J is TRBJ2-7 and V is TRBV10-1; 10 bases agree with TRBD1. Per the germline V gene, CDR1 is WNHNN and CDR2 is SYGVQD (reference sequence). This CDR3 region has 15 residues. V dropped 0 bases and J dropped 4; count of bases not matched to a gene: 3.

The rearrangement uses TRBV7-2 and TRBJ2-3; a weak D match, TRBD2 (6 bases). Deletions cut 4 bases from V and 2 bases from J, with 13 bases between. Germline loops: CDR1 SGHTA, CDR2 FQGNSA. The CDR3 covers 15 residues. In DNA, the CDR3 is TGTGCCAGCAGCTCAAGGGGAGGTTACACAGATACGCAGTATTTT. Its protein is CASSSRGGYTDTQYF.

The chain has TRBV5-4 and TRBJ1-6; 10 positions match TRBD1. There are 17 residues in the CDR3. V dropped 4 bases and J dropped 9; count of bases not matched to a gene: 13. CDR1 SGHNT and CDR2 YYREEE come from the germline V gene (reference sequence). CDR3 loop: CASSKSQDRGVGSPLHF. CDR3 in DNA: TGTGCCAGCAGCAAGTCCCAGGACAGGGGGGTCGGTTCACCCCTCCACTTT.

This sequence joins TRBV7-2 and TRBJ2-7; D might be TRBD1 (6 bases). Per germline, CDR1 SGHTA and CDR2 FQGNSA. The germline V and J ends were trimmed by 5 bases and 1 base, with 15 bases remaining between them. This CDR3 contains 15 residues. The CDR3 bases are TGTGCCAGCAGCCGAACGAGTGGACAGTCCTACGAGCAGTACTTC. This gives the protein CASSRTSGQSYEQYF.

The CDR3 DNA sequence: TGTGCCAGCAGCTTTTTAACAAACACTGAAGCTTTCTTT. It specifies CASSFLTNTEAFF. The chain carries TRBV11-2 and TRBJ1-1, with D uncertain. Germline V gives CDR1 SGHAT, CDR2 FQNNGV. The CDR3 runs 13 residues. V was trimmed by 3 bases and J by 2 bases, leaving 7 bases between them. Variable domain in full (rest from reference TRBV11-2 and TRBJ1-1): EAGVAQSPRYKIIEKRQSVAFWCNPISGHATLYWYQQILGQGPKLLIQFQNNGVVDDSQLPKDRFSAERLKGVDSTLKIQPAKLEDSAVYLCASSFLTNTEAFFGQGTRLTVV.

As for this clone: Compared with germline, one end of the junction differs, possibly owing to a read error. The chain is built from TRBV15 and TRBJ1-5; 8 nucleotides match TRBD1. The germline V gene encodes CDR1 LNHNV and CDR2 YYDKDF (reference sequence). There are 18 residues in the CDR3. CDR3 DNA: TGTGCCACCAGCGGAGAGGGACAGGCACCCCCCTTCAATCAGCCCCAGCATTTT. Translated: CATSGEGQAPPFNQPQHF.

The rearrangement uses TRBV29-1 and TRBJ1-2; D gene unclear. Looked up from germline, CDR1 is SQVTM and CDR2 is ANQGSEA. This CDR3 comprises 12 residues. Trimming took 7 bases from V and 8 from J, leaving 17 bases between them. The chain's CDR3 is CSAVSPAQGYTF. In DNA form, the CDR3 reads TGCAGCGCCGTATCCCCCGCGCAAGGCTACACCTTC.

This clone came up once. V and J are TRBV4-3 and TRBJ1-1, with TRBD1 matching over 8 bases. Trimming at V came to 7 bases and at J to 1 base, leaving 5 bases not matched to a gene. Germline CDR1 reads LGHNA; CDR2 reads YSLEER. CDR3 size: 14 residues. DNA of the CDR3: TGCGCCAGCAATATACAGGGGGGGAACACTGAAGCTTTCTTT. This codes for CASNIQGGNTEAFF.

This chain uses TRBV5-6 with TRBJ2-5, with 9 bases aligning to TRBD1. Germline V gene data show CDR1 as SGHDT and CDR2 as YYEEEE. The V gene end was trimmed by 2 bases and the J gene end by 5 bases; junction bases not matched to a gene: 4. CDR3 length: 14 residues. CDR3 protein: CASSFTGGEETQYF. In DNA, the CDR3 is TGTGCCAGCAGCTTCACAGGGGGCGAGGAGACCCAGTACTTC.

The chain recombines TRBV7-9 with TRBJ1-6; TRBD1 agrees at 12 bases. The CDR3 loop spans 18 amino acids. The V gene's germline CDR1 is SEHNR and CDR2 FQNEAQ (reference sequence). The V and J ends lost 5 bases and 9 bases, in that order; junction bases with no gene match: 14. The CDR3 loop reads CASSQLPGQGATFSPLHF. Here the CDR3 DNA reads TGTGCCAGCAGCCAACTCCCGGGACAGGGGGCGACTTTTTCACCCCTCCACTTT.

This chain joins TRBV5-1 and TRBJ2-7, with D unresolved. Germline CDR1 and CDR2: SGHRS and YFSETQ. With 1 base removed from V and 3 bases from J, the gap between germline ends came to 5 bases. This CDR3 spans 12 amino acids. The CDR3 DNA is TGCGCCAGCAGCTTGTCCAACTACGAGCAGTACTTC. This gives the protein CASSLSNYEQYF.

The V call is TRBV6-6, the J call TRBJ1-6, with no clear D. This CDR3 is built from 15 residues. Trimming left V 0 bases short and J 9 bases short, with 12 bases between. CDR1 is MNHNY and CDR2 is SVGAGI in the germline V gene (reference sequence). CDR3 residues: CASSYSGGFGSPLHF. In DNA, the CDR3 is TGTGCCAGCAGTTACTCGGGAGGGTTTGGTTCACCCCTCCACTTT.

This sequence joins TRBV6-5 and TRBJ1-1, with D unclear. The ends were cut back, 4 bases at V and 0 bases at J, with 9 bases in the middle. Per the germline V gene, CDR1 is MNHEY and CDR2 is SVGAGI. The CDR3 runs to 14 residues. Here the CDR3 DNA reads TGTGCCAGCAGTTCACTCAAGTTGAACACTGAAGCTTTCTTT. It encodes CASSSLKLNTEAFF.

This rearrangement joins TRBV5-1 to TRBJ1-2; TRBD1 is a possible D gene (5 bases). Germline V CDR1 and CDR2: SGHRS, YFSETQ. V was shortened by 0 bases and J by 6 bases, with 12 bases between the two germline ends. The CDR3 totals 14 residues. This chain's CDR3 is CASSLDWGGNGYTF. The CDR3 DNA follows: TGCGCCAGCAGCTTGGACTGGGGCGGAAATGGCTACACCTTC.

The genes are TRBV19 and TRBJ2-3; perhaps TRBD2 as D (6 bases). The CDR3 is 15 amino acids. Germline CDR1 reads LNHDA; CDR2 reads SQIVND (reference sequence). V lost 6 bases, J lost 2 bases, and 15 bases lay in between. CDR3 protein: CASRGRDWLTDTQYF. The CDR3 bases are TGTGCCAGTAGGGGCCGGGACTGGCTCACAGATACGCAGTATTTT.

The sample holds one count of this clone. The CDR3 loop is CASSQGYKGANTGELFF. Written as DNA, the CDR3 is TGTGCCAGCAGCCAGGGGTACAAGGGAGCGAACACCGGGGAGCTGTTTTTT. The rearrangement links TRBV13 to TRBJ2-2; D might be TRBD1 (6 bases). The CDR3 is 17 amino acids. Germline V gene sequence: CDR1 PRHDT, CDR2 FYEKMQ (reference sequence). V was shortened by 5 bases and J by 0 bases, with 16 bases between the two germline ends.

The chain joins TRBV15 to TRBJ2-7; 9 bases are shared with TRBD2. Per germline, CDR1 LNHNV and CDR2 YYDKDF (reference sequence). This CDR3 has 16 residues. Trimming removed 0 bases from V and 5 bases from J; junction bases left unmatched: 8. This CDR3 is CATSRDGSGGSHEQYF. In nucleotides, the CDR3 is TGTGCCACCAGCAGAGATGGCAGCGGGGGGTCCCACGAGCAGTACTTC.